Listed here are 23 T cell receptor beta chains from one sample, sequenced in a study of T-cell reconstitution after alpha-beta-depleted transplantation in children. Unique molecular identifiers were incorporated during preparation of the TCRbeta library. TCRdb reprocessed the PCR reads with MiXCR, giving one entry per CDR3 protein. The table records approximately 400,000 distinct CDR3 sequences, 11% of them present only once. The source was PBMCs from the stem cell graft donor, collected from the stem cell graft. These receptors were collected from a human donor who donated a stem cell graft to a child with acute myeloid leukemia.

The chain carries TRBV7-8 and TRBJ2-1; D is ambiguous. CDR3 size: 14 residues. Trimming took 2 bases from V and 9 from J, leaving 14 bases between them. CDR1 and CDR2 from the germline V gene are SGHVS and FQNEAQ. DNA for the CDR3: TGTGCCAGCAGCTTATCACGTATCCTAATTGAGCAGTTCTTC. Protein product: CASSLSRILIEQFF.

This sequence joins TRBV12-3 or TRBV12-4 and TRBJ2-1; D is ambiguous. Trimming left V 6 bases short and J 9 bases short, with 15 bases between. The CDR3 covers 13 residues. CDR3 sequence (DNA): TGTGCCAGCAGCCCCTTTGTATTTGTTGAGCAGTTCTTC. Translation: CASSPFVFVEQFF.

This clonotype was picked up many times. The chain is built from TRBV5-1 and TRBJ1-6, with D perhaps TRBD1 (6 bases). V was clipped by 0 bases and J by 7 bases, with 11 bases between them. The CDR3 length is 15 residues. Germline CDR1 SGHRS, CDR2 YFSETQ. The CDR3: CASSLDGRGNSPLHF. CDR3 bases: TGCGCCAGCAGCTTGGATGGCAGGGGAAATTCACCCCTCCACTTT.

V gene TRBV11-3 combines with J gene TRBJ2-1, with D possibly TRBD1 on 6 matching bases. Trimming shortened V by 5 bases and J by 5 bases, and 22 bases separated the two germline ends. Germline-derived CDR1 and CDR2 are SGHNT and YENEEA. The CDR3 extends over 17 amino acids. The CDR3, as DNA: TGTGCCAGCAGCCCTCACGACAGGTGGGGCCTGGACAATGAGCAGTTCTTC. Protein sequence: CASSPHDRWGLDNEQFF. The full variable domain, its missing parts supplied by reference TRBV11-3 and TRBJ2-1, is EAGVVQSPRYKIIEKKQPVAFWCNPISGHNTLYWYLQNLGQGPELLIRYENEEAVDDSQLPKDRFSAERLKGVDSTLKIQPAELGDSAVYLCASSPHDRWGLDNEQFFGPGTRLTVL.

This clonotype was seen more than once but under ten times. This chain connects TRBV9 to TRBJ2-2; TRBD2 agrees at 9 bases. With 0 bases clipped from V and 5 bases from J, the junction kept 5 bases outside the gene matches. Germline V lookup: CDR1 SGDLS, CDR2 YYNGEE. This CDR3 has 16 amino acids. The CDR3 nucleotides read TGTGCCAGCAGCGTAGCGGCGGGAGGGCAAACCGGGGAGCTGTTTTTT. Residues: CASSVAAGGQTGELFF. The full variable domain, rest sourced from reference TRBV9 and TRBJ2-2, is DSGVTQTPKHLITATGQRVTLRCSPRSGDLSVYWYQQSLDQGLQFLIQYYNGEERAKGNILERFSAQQFPDLHSELNLSSLELGDSALYFCASSVAAGGQTGELFFGEGSRLTVL.

The chain links TRBV10-1 to TRBJ2-1; TRBD2 matches 10 bases. CDR1 is WNHNN and CDR2 is SYGVQD in the germline V gene (reference sequence). The CDR3 totals 16 residues. Unmatched junction bases numbered 9, after V lost 3 bases and J lost 7 bases. In DNA, the CDR3 is TGCGCCAGCAGTGACCTTAGCGGGGGGCCGAGGAATGAGCAGTTCTTC. Its protein product is CASSDLSGGPRNEQFF.

CDR3 loop: CASRNFSGNTIYF. Here the CDR3 DNA reads TGTGCCAGCAGAAATTTCTCTGGAAACACCATATATTTT. The chain recombines TRBV5-5 with TRBJ1-3; D unclear. From germline, CDR1 is SGHKS and CDR2 YYEKEE (reference sequence). Trimming left V 5 bases short and J 0 bases short, with 6 bases between. This CDR3 is built from 13 residues.

V is TRBV11-2 and J is TRBJ2-1; 10 nucleotides agree with TRBD2. V lost 3 bases to trimming and J lost 5 bases; unmatched junction nucleotides: 4. This CDR3 has 15 amino acids. Germline V gene data show CDR1 as SGHAT and CDR2 as FQNNGV. This CDR3 reads CASSLGLAPNNEQFF. Here the CDR3 DNA reads TGTGCCAGCAGCTTGGGACTAGCGCCCAACAATGAGCAGTTCTTC.

The table lists this clonotype with a few counts. The chain combines TRBV10-3 with TRBJ2-7; D ambiguous. Trimming left V 4 bases short and J 0 bases short, with 7 bases between. Germline V gene lookup returns CDR1 ENHRY and CDR2 SYGVKD. This CDR3 region has 13 residues. The CDR3 sequence: CAISGPDSYEQYV. CDR3 in DNA: TGTGCCATCAGTGGCCCAGACTCCTACGAGCAGTACGTC.

This clonotype was found a few times. This chain links TRBV7-2 with TRBJ2-1; TRBD2 agrees at 7 bases. Per germline, CDR1 SGHTA and CDR2 FQGNSA. This CDR3 spans 12 amino acids. V gave up 5 bases and J gave up 8 bases; unmatched junction bases: 3. This CDR3 is CASSTLAYEQFF. Here the CDR3 DNA reads TGTGCCAGCAGCACACTAGCGTATGAGCAGTTCTTC.

V is TRBV5-1 and J is TRBJ1-2; maybe TRBD1 (5 bases). Deletions cut 2 bases from V and 3 bases from J, with 11 bases between. CDR3 length: 14 residues. Germline V gene data show CDR1 as SGHRS and CDR2 as YFSETQ. In nucleotides, the CDR3 is TGCGCCAGCAGCTTCCAGGGCGGTGACTATGGCTACACCTTC. The encoded protein is CASSFQGGDYGYTF.

This clonotype was counted only a few times. This rearrangement joins TRBV11-2 to TRBJ2-4, with TRBD2 identical over 10 bases. The germline V gene has CDR1 SGHAT and CDR2 FQNNGV. The CDR3 runs 19 residues. The V gene end was trimmed by 2 bases and the J gene end by 0 bases; junction bases not matched to a gene: 10. The CDR3 nucleotides read TGTGCCAGCAGCTTAACTCACGGACTAGCGGAATTAGCCAAAAACATTCAGTACTTC. As protein: CASSLTHGLAELAKNIQYF. The full variable domain, completed using reference TRBV11-2 and TRBJ2-4, is EAGVAQSPRYKIIEKRQSVAFWCNPISGHATLYWYQQILGQGPKLLIQFQNNGVVDDSQLPKDRFSAERLKGVDSTLKIQPAKLEDSAVYLCASSLTHGLAELAKNIQYFGAGTRLSVL.

This clonotype has only a few counts. J is TRBJ2-2 and V is TRBV20-1; TRBD2 is a possible D gene (6 bases). V was cut by 3 bases and J by 5 bases, with 13 bases left in between. Germline lookup yields CDR1 DFQATT and CDR2 SNEGSKA (reference sequence). The CDR3 is 14 residues long. The CDR3 loop is CSARPGARTGELFF. The CDR3 bases are TGCAGTGCTAGGCCGGGAGCTCGAACCGGGGAGCTGTTTTTT.

This chain joins TRBV5-1 and TRBJ2-7; 10 bases are shared with TRBD2. V dropped 4 bases and J dropped 2; count of bases not matched to a gene: 6. Germline V gene sequence: CDR1 SGHRS, CDR2 YFSETQ. The CDR3 is made up of 15 amino acids. CDR3 DNA: TGCGCCAGCAGCCCCGGAGGACTAGCGGCCTACGAGCAGTACTTC. This encodes CASSPGGLAAYEQYF.

This clonotype showed up just a few times. V usage is TRBV6-5 and J usage is TRBJ1-2; a weak D match, TRBD1 (6 bases). V lost 5 bases, J lost 8 bases, and 12 bases lay in between. Germline V gene lookup returns CDR1 MNHEY and CDR2 SVGAGI. The CDR3 spans 12 residues. CDR3 protein: CASSTRTAGYTF. The CDR3 DNA reads as TGTGCCAGCAGTACGCGGACAGCGGGCTACACCTTC.

The V call is TRBV5-6, the J call TRBJ1-6, with TRBD1 as a possible D gene (6 bases). Germline loops: CDR1 SGHDT, CDR2 YYEEEE. V was cut by 0 bases and J by 14 bases, with 18 bases left in between. CDR3 length: 15 amino acids. CDR3 loop: CASSLGGQPGSSLHF. The CDR3 DNA is TGTGCCAGCAGCTTGGGTGGACAGCCTGGTTCGTCCCTCCACTTT.

Points on this clonotype: At one end, the junction sequence differs from germline, possibly due to a read error. The chain carries TRBV12-3 or TRBV12-4 and TRBJ1-5; D remains unclear. This CDR3 comprises 20 residues. CDR3 protein: CATSLALIVFRHKGNQPQHF. The CDR3 DNA reads TGTGCCACCAGTTTAGCGCTAATAGTTTTCCGGCACAAAGGCAATCAGCCCCAGCATTTC.

This clonotype appeared a few times. The gene calls are TRBV20-1 and TRBJ2-1; D is unclear. V lost 6 bases to trimming and J lost 0 bases, with 12 bases between them. Germline CDR1 DFQATT, CDR2 SNEGSKA (reference sequence). The CDR3 extends over 14 amino acids. CDR3 DNA: TGCAGTGCCAGCTATCGCAGCTCCTACAATGAGCAGTTCTTC. Amino acid sequence: CSASYRSSYNEQFF.

CDR3 DNA sequence: TGTGCCAGCAGTTACTTCAGTGGGGGAAACACCATATATTTT. This gives the protein CASSYFSGGNTIYF. This chain connects TRBV6-5 to TRBJ1-3; D unclear. The CDR3 is 14 residues long. Trimming pared 1 base from V and 4 bases from J, leaving 8 bases between. Germline assignment: CDR1 MNHEY and CDR2 SVGAGI.

This clonotype has more than one count but fewer than ten. The chain links TRBV4-2 to TRBJ2-6; 7 positions match TRBD2. CDR3 size: 17 residues. V lost 1 base and J lost 0; bases outside the gene matches: 3. Germline loops: CDR1 LGHNA, CDR2 YNFKEQ. The CDR3 nucleotides read TGTGCCAGCAGCCAAGCGGCGGGGGACTCTGGGGCCAACGTCCTGACTTTC. As protein: CASSQAAGDSGANVLTF.

This clonotype was seen only a few times. The rearrangement links TRBV24-1 to TRBJ2-3; D is perhaps TRBD1 or TRBD2 (7 bases each). CDR1 KGHDR and CDR2 SFDVKD come from the germline V gene. This CDR3 spans 16 amino acids. V was cut by 2 bases and J by 3 bases, with 14 bases left in between. The CDR3 sequence: CATSDSTRGGTDTQYF. The CDR3 region has the DNA TGTGCCACCAGTGATTCGACCAGGGGGGGGACAGATACGCAGTATTTT.

V and J are TRBV7-3 and TRBJ2-1; 11 bases line up with TRBD2. Germline V gives CDR1 SGHTA, CDR2 FQGTGA. The J segment lost 6 bases and the V segment lost 5 bases, leaving 6 bases of the junction unmatched. CDR3 length: 15 amino acids. CDR3 loop: CASSPGGTSGNEQFF. The CDR3 nucleotides are TGTGCCAGCAGCCCCGGTGGGACTAGCGGCAATGAGCAGTTCTTC.

This clonotype was picked up a small number of times. The rearrangement uses TRBV10-3 and TRBJ1-3; 7 bases match TRBD1. Germline assignment: CDR1 ENHRY and CDR2 SYGVKD. Trimming took 4 bases from V and 0 from J; bases not matched to a gene: 9. There are 17 residues in the CDR3. The CDR3 sequence: CAISVSPRDSSGNTIYF. CDR3 bases: TGTGCCATCAGTGTATCACCCCGGGACAGCTCTGGAAACACCATATATTTT.